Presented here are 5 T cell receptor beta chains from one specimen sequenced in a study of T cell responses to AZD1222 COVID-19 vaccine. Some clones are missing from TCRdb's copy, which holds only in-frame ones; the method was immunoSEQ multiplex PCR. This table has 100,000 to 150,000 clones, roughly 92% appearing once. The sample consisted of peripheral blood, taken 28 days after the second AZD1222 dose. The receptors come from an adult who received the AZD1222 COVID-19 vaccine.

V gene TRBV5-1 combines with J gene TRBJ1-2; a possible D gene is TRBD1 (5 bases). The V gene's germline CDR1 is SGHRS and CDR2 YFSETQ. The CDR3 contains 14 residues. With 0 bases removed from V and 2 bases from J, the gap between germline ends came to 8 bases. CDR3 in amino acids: CASSLGQFNYGYTF. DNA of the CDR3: TGCGCCAGCAGCTTGGGACAGTTCAACTATGGCTACACCTTC. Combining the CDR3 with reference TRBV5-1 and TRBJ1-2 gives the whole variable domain KAGVTQTPRYLIKTRGQQVTLSCSPISGHRSVSWYQQTPGQGLQFLFEYFSETQRNKGNFPGRFSGRQFSNSRSEMNVSTLELGDSALYLCASSLGQFNYGYTFGSGTRLTVV.

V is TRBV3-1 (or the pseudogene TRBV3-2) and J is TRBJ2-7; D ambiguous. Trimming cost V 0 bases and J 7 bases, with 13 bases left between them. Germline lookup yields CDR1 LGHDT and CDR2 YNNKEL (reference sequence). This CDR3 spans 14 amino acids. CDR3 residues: CASSQDRREGEQYF. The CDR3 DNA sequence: TGTGCCAGCAGCCAAGATAGAAGGGAAGGGGAGCAGTACTTC.

CDR3 bases: TGTGCCAGCAGTTACACCTTCTTCGGCGGCTACACCTTC. Its translation is CASSYTFFGGYTF. This chain joins TRBV6-5 and TRBJ1-2; D remains ambiguous. Germline V gives CDR1 MNHEY, CDR2 SVGAGI. The CDR3 spans 13 residues. Trimming shortened V by 2 bases and J by 8 bases, and 12 bases separated the two germline ends.

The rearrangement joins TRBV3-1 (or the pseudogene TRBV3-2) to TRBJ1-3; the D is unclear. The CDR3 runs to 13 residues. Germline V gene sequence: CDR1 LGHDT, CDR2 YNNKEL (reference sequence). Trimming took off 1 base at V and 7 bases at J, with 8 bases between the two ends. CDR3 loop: CASSQGGFNTIYF. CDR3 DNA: TGTGCCAGCAGCCAAGGAGGGTTCAACACCATATATTTT.

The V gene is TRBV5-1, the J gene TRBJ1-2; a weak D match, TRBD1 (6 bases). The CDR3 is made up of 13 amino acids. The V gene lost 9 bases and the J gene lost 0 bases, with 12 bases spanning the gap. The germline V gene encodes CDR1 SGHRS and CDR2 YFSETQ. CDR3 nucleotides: TGCGCCACCAGACAGGCTACTAACTATGGCTACACCTTC. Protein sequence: CATRQATNYGYTF.